The 20 T cell receptor beta chains below all came from one sample that was sequenced in a study of radiation and T cells in renal cell carcinoma. Documented time point: baseline pretreatment blood. Treatment here: 15 Gy SBRT to primary tumor, nephrectomy 4 weeks later. Libraries were prepared by immunoSEQ multiplex PCR; TCRdb keeps only in-frame clonotypes and omits some of them. The data show roughly 100,000 clones, 86% seen once. The material sequenced was blood, taken from a patient whose treatment included radiotherapy and nephrectomy. The receptors stem from a man aged 45 to 65 with renal cell carcinoma.

CDR3 loop: CASSFGDRANQPQHF. The CDR3 DNA follows: TGCGCCAGCAGCTTTGGGGACAGAGCCAATCAGCCCCAGCATTTT. The chain joins TRBV5-1 to TRBJ1-5; 7 nucleotides align to TRBD1. Unmatched junction bases numbered 5, after V lost 2 bases and J lost 3 bases. The CDR3 contains 15 residues. CDR1 is SGHRS, CDR2 YFSETQ, per germline.

This chain joins TRBV6-4 and TRBJ2-1; 10 nucleotides match TRBD2. Losses at the gene ends were 6 bases for V and 0 bases for J; bases not matched to a gene: 5. This CDR3 is built from 16 residues. The germline CDR1 and CDR2 sequences are MRHNA and SNTAGT. The CDR3 reads CASSPTSGSSYNEQFF. CDR3 nucleotides: TGTGCCAGCAGCCCGACTAGCGGGTCCTCCTACAATGAGCAGTTCTTC.

The chain recombines TRBV18 with TRBJ2-7; D may be TRBD1 (5 bases). The CDR3 consists of 16 residues. V was trimmed by 1 base and J by 2 bases, leaving 15 bases between them. The germline V gene has CDR1 KGHSH and CDR2 LQKENI. The CDR3 loop is CASSPLSQAATYEQYF. The CDR3 region has the DNA TGTGCCAGCTCACCACTCTCACAGGCTGCTACCTACGAGCAGTACTTC.

The chain recombines TRBV5-4 with TRBJ2-1; D is undetermined. Trimming cost V 0 bases and J 4 bases, with 11 bases left between them. The CDR3 contains 15 residues. Germline V gene lookup returns CDR1 SGHNT and CDR2 YYREEE (reference sequence). The CDR3 DNA reads TGTGCCAGCAGCTTGGATTTGGCCGTATACAATGAGCAGTTCTTC. This codes for CASSLDLAVYNEQFF.

The chain carries TRBV19 and TRBJ2-2; D uncertain. V was cut by 0 bases and J by 3 bases, with 8 bases left in between. Germline CDR1 and CDR2: LNHDA and SQIVND (reference sequence). CDR3 size: 15 residues. CDR3 region: CASSIDRVDTGELFF. The CDR3 DNA is TGTGCCAGTAGTATAGATCGGGTTGACACCGGGGAGCTGTTTTTT.

The CDR3 nucleotides are TGTGCCAGCATGAGTCCTACCGGGTACGAAAAACTGTTTTTT. Protein sequence: CASMSPTGYEKLFF. V is TRBV2 and J is TRBJ1-4; D ambiguous. V was pared by 7 bases and J by 8 bases, with 17 bases between. Germline V CDR1 and CDR2: SNHLY, FYNNEI. This CDR3 region has 14 residues.

The genes are TRBV5-1 and TRBJ2-1; TRBD1 matches at 9 bases. This CDR3 contains 14 residues. V gave up 5 bases and J gave up 6 bases; unmatched junction bases: 6. Germline-derived CDR1 and CDR2 are SGHRS and YFSETQ. CDR3 residues: CASRQGQGGNEQFF. The CDR3, as DNA: TGCGCCAGCAGACAGGGACAGGGTGGCAATGAGCAGTTCTTC.

The chain carries TRBV4-3 and TRBJ2-3; TRBD2 matches at 10 bases. Per germline, CDR1 LGHNA and CDR2 YSLEER. This CDR3 contains 14 residues. V was pared by 8 bases and J by 2 bases, with 4 bases of the junction left unmatched. CDR3 in amino acids: CASGAGGVTDTQYF. The CDR3 DNA is TGCGCCAGCGGAGCGGGGGGGGTCACAGATACGCAGTATTTT.

This chain uses TRBV5-1 with TRBJ2-7; D might be TRBD2 (7 bases). V lost 0 bases, J lost 0 bases, and 16 bases lay in between. Germline assignment: CDR1 SGHRS and CDR2 YFSETQ. This CDR3 is 17 amino acids long. The CDR3: CASSLEAGASGSYEQYF. The DNA of the CDR3 is TGCGCCAGCAGCTTGGAGGCAGGGGCTAGCGGCTCCTACGAGCAGTACTTC. Combining the CDR3 with reference TRBV5-1 and TRBJ2-7 gives the whole variable domain KAGVTQTPRYLIKTRGQQVTLSCSPISGHRSVSWYQQTPGQGLQFLFEYFSETQRNKGNFPGRFSGRQFSNSRSEMNVSTLELGDSALYLCASSLEAGASGSYEQYFGPGTRLTVT.

This chain links TRBV12-5 with TRBJ2-1; D call uncertain. This CDR3 has 14 residues. V lost 4 bases and J lost 9, with 16 bases in between. Germline-derived CDR1 and CDR2 are LGHNT and FRNRAP. CDR3 sequence reads: CASGYQSVFLEQFF. For the CDR3, the DNA is TGTGCTAGTGGTTATCAATCCGTCTTTCTTGAGCAGTTCTTC. Looking up the rest from reference TRBV12-5 and TRBJ2-1 gives the full variable domain: DARVTQTPRHKVTEMGQEVTMRCQPILGHNTVFWYRQTMMQGLELLAYFRNRAPLDDSGMPKDRFSAEMPDATLATLKIQPSEPRDSAVYFCASGYQSVFLEQFFGPGTRLTVL.

The chain combines TRBV18 with TRBJ1-4; TRBD1 matches at 8 bases. Unmatched junction bases numbered 1, after V lost 0 bases and J lost 7 bases. The CDR3 sequence is 14 residues long. CDR1 and CDR2 (germline): KGHSH, LQKENI. CDR3 DNA sequence: TGTGCCAGCTCACCACCGGGACAGGCTGAAAAACTGTTTTTT. Its protein is CASSPPGQAEKLFF.

This clone was found once. The genes are TRBV30 and TRBJ1-5, with TRBD1 as a possible D gene (5 bases). The CDR3 consists of 17 residues. Trimming took off 7 bases at V and 2 bases at J, with 24 bases between the two ends. The V gene's germline CDR1 is GTSNPN and CDR2 SVGIG (reference sequence). The CDR3 DNA reads TGTGCCTCGAATTTTGACAGTCAAGCTGGGGGCAATCAGCCCCAGCATTTT. Translation gives CASNFDSQAGGNQPQHF.

The chain has TRBV10-2 and TRBJ2-1; 9 nucleotides line up with TRBD1. The CDR3 spans 14 residues. With V trimmed by 1 base and J by 9 bases, 4 bases remained unmatched. In germline, CDR1 is WSHSY, CDR2 SAAADI. This CDR3 is CASSEFGGQGEQFF. DNA of the CDR3: TGCGCCAGCAGTGAGTTCGGGGGACAGGGTGAGCAGTTCTTC.

The chain carries TRBV2 and TRBJ2-4; no definite D call. The CDR3 spans 12 residues. The germline V gene has CDR1 SNHLY and CDR2 FYNNEI. V shed 5 bases and J shed 8 bases, with 10 bases lying between them. The CDR3 sequence: CASSLTLYIQYF. In DNA, the CDR3 is TGTGCCAGCAGTTTGACACTCTACATTCAGTACTTC.

V and J are TRBV19 and TRBJ2-1; D perhaps matches TRBD2 (5 bases). The CDR3 runs 15 residues. V lost 2 bases and J lost 4, with 12 bases in between. Per germline, CDR1 LNHDA and CDR2 SQIVND (reference sequence). The CDR3 DNA reads TGTGCCAGTAGTATACGAGGGAACCCTTACAATGAGCAGTTCTTC. Its translation: CASSIRGNPYNEQFF.

The chain uses TRBV5-5 and TRBJ2-1; a weak D match, TRBD2 (5 bases). Germline lookup yields CDR1 SGHKS and CDR2 YYEKEE (reference sequence). V gave up 0 bases and J gave up 4 bases, with 11 bases separating them. The CDR3 length is 15 residues. The DNA of the CDR3 is TGTGCCAGCAGCTTGGCCGGGATGTCTTACAATGAGCAGTTCTTC. It codes for CASSLAGMSYNEQFF.

The V and J genes are TRBV28 and TRBJ2-7; D unclear. V was clipped by 5 bases and J by 4 bases, with 12 bases between them. CDR1 and CDR2 from the germline V gene are MDHEN and SYDVKM. The CDR3 consists of 13 residues. The CDR3 DNA reads TGTGCCAGCAGTCGGTCGGACGGATACGAGCAGTACTTC. Translating gives CASSRSDGYEQYF.

J is TRBJ2-1 and V is TRBV9, with D perhaps TRBD2 (6 bases). This CDR3 spans 14 amino acids. Trimming pared 2 bases from V and 3 bases from J, leaving 9 bases between. Germline CDR1 and CDR2: SGDLS and YYNGEE. CDR3 region: CASSVGTYYNEQFF. The CDR3 nucleotides read TGTGCCAGCAGCGTGGGGACTTACTACAATGAGCAGTTCTTC.

This chain connects TRBV6-6 to TRBJ1-4; no reliable D call. CDR3 length: 14 amino acids. Germline CDR1 MNHNY, CDR2 SVGAGI (reference sequence). Trimming stripped 4 bases from V and 3 bases from J, with 9 bases between. CDR3 bases: TGTGCCAGCAGTTCGGCGTGGGCTAATGAAAAACTGTTTTTT. This encodes CASSSAWANEKLFF.

The chain joins TRBV4-1 to TRBJ2-5; D perhaps matches TRBD2 (6 bases). Germline CDR1 and CDR2: MGHRA and YSYEKL. The CDR3 totals 17 residues. V lost 4 bases and J 0 bases, leaving 18 bases between the germline ends. CDR3 sequence: CASSLQGLARYQETQYF. CDR3 nucleotide sequence: TGCGCCAGCAGCCTGCAAGGGCTAGCGAGGTACCAAGAGACCCAGTACTTC.